The text below deals with one T cell receptor (beta chain). As yet, its antigen is unknown. Without the conserved terminal phenylalanine or tryptophan, this CDR3 likely stems from a read error. Germline V CDR1 and CDR2: SGHDT, YYEEEE. There are 14 residues in the CDR3. J gave up 6 bases and V 2 bases, and 6 bases lay outside the gene matches. Deep level was the assay's run setting. Amplification in unsorted PBMC replicate PCRs started from 250 to 350 ng DNA, which equals about 28,000 T cell genomes. TCRdb's copy holds only in-frame clones and misses some; the assay was immunoSEQ multiplex PCR. This table has around 450,000 clones, roughly 83% appearing once. The sample comes from a study of shared clonotypes between healthy human individuals. Each of the donors was a healthy adult who was HIV-negative and had not had a recent acute infection or vaccination. Study outcomes and limitations: The expectation was that sequencing depth would affect clonotype sharing among donors.

The chain couples TRBV5-6 to TRBJ1-2; 8 bases are a match to TRBD1. The clonotype was recovered from a woman in her 40s in good health. Some clones in this sample may be carry-over from other donors' samples. Sequencing input: PBMCs. The CDR3 bases are TGTGCCAGCAGCTTTCGACAGGGGACGAATGGCTACACCCTC. Amino acid sequence: CASSFRQGTNGYTL.